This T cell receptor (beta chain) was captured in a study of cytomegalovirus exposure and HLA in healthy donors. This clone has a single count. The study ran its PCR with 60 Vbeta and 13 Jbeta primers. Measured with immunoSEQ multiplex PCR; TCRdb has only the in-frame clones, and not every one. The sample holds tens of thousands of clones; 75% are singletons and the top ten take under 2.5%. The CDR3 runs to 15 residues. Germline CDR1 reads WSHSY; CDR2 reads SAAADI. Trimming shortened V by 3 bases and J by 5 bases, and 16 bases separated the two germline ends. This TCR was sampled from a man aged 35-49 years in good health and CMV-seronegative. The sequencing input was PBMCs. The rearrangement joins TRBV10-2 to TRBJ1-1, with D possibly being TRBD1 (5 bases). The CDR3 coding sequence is TGCGCCAGCAGTGAACGGCAGGGTGGGAAGACTGAAGCTTTCTTT. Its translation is CASSERQGGKTEAFF.